The 28 T cell receptor beta chains below come from one sample, sequenced in a study of diagnostic markers for celiac disease. TCRdb reprocessed the reads and keeps a single row for each CDR3 protein, giving no DNA. The sample totals 7,000 to 8,000 distinct CDR3 sequences. Specimen: either unsorted cells or a sorted T cell fraction (not recorded which). All receptors come from a human donor. This table probably holds off-target reads from a library built for another chain.

This chain links TRBV27 with TRBJ2-7; the D call from TCRdb, TRBD2, cannot be confirmed without DNA. Germline V CDR1 and CDR2: MNHEY, SMNVEV (reference sequence). The CDR3 runs 15 residues. The CDR3 is CASSLRRASSYEQYF.

The gene calls are TRBV5-4 and TRBJ2-1. The CDR3 extends over 17 amino acids. The germline gives CDR1 SGHNT, CDR2 YYREEE (reference sequence). Here the CDR3 reads CASSLDLADARNNEQFF.

Here the CDR3 reads CASSINTQVGNEQFF. The chain joins TRBV7-2 to TRBJ2-1; TCRdb's D call, TRBD1, is unchecked because there is no DNA. This CDR3 comprises 15 residues. Germline loops: CDR1 SGHTA, CDR2 FQGNSA.

The chain links TRBV28 to TRBJ1-5; with no DNA, the TCRdb D assignment of TRBD1 cannot be verified. CDR3 length: 17 amino acids. The germline gives CDR1 MDHEN, CDR2 SYDVKM. CDR3: CASSLTTGGQSNQPQHF.

The chain links TRBV10-3 to TRBJ1-5. The CDR3 is made up of 15 amino acids. CDR1 ENHRY and CDR2 SYGVKD come from the germline V gene. The CDR3 sequence: CAISVSGYSNQPQHF.

The rearrangement links TRBV5-6 to TRBJ2-5; the D gene TCRdb calls, TRBD2, cannot be checked with no DNA. The CDR3 sequence is 14 residues long. Germline V CDR1 and CDR2: SGHDT, YYEEEE. Here the CDR3 reads CASAGTSARETQYF.

The V gene is TRBV9, the J gene TRBJ2-3; TCRdb's D gene call, TRBD2, goes unchecked for lack of DNA. This CDR3 comprises 13 residues. Germline CDR1 SGDLS, CDR2 YYNGEE. The CDR3 spells CASSVAGPDTQYF.

Frequency places this clonotype as medium-sized (0.01 to 0.1%). This chain links TRBV7-2 with TRBJ1-4; with no DNA, the TCRdb D assignment of TRBD1 cannot be verified. CDR3 length: 14 amino acids. The germline CDR1 and CDR2 sequences are SGHTA and FQGNSA. This chain's CDR3 is CASSFTGGGEKLFF.

The genes are TRBV12-3 or TRBV12-4 and TRBJ2-2; lacking DNA, the TRBD1 call made by TCRdb goes unchecked. CDR3 length: 16 residues. The CDR3 is CASSPNLQGDTGELFF.

Its frequency marks this clonotype as medium-sized. The chain uses TRBV6-6 and TRBJ2-3; checking the TCRdb D call of TRBD2 is not possible without DNA. The CDR3 is 13 amino acids. Germline CDR1 and CDR2: MNHNY and SVGAGI (reference sequence). This CDR3 is CAVSGRQVDTQYF.

V usage is TRBV27 and J usage is TRBJ1-2; TCRdb proposes TRBD1, but this gene call is untestable without DNA. Per germline, CDR1 MNHEY and CDR2 SMNVEV (reference sequence). This CDR3 has 14 amino acids. CDR3 sequence reads: CASSPPGRRYGYTF.

The CDR3 loop reads CASSQAVHGGQYF. This rearrangement joins TRBV4-1 to TRBJ2-7; as DNA is missing, the TRBD1 call by TCRdb cannot be tested. Germline V gene lookup returns CDR1 MGHRA and CDR2 YSYEKL. The CDR3 totals 13 residues.

The CDR3: CASSLVFSRGLARYEQYF. J is TRBJ2-7 and V is TRBV28; TCRdb designates TRBD2, a call that cannot be tested without DNA. From germline, CDR1 is MDHEN and CDR2 SYDVKM. This CDR3 region has 18 residues.

The rearrangement uses TRBV19 and TRBJ2-4; TCRdb lists TRBD1, though no DNA is available to test this call. The germline gives CDR1 LNHDA, CDR2 SQIVND (reference sequence). This CDR3 has 13 residues. CDR3 residues: CASTVSTGGIQYF.

J is TRBJ1-2 and V is TRBV6-6; there is no DNA to check the TCRdb D call of TRBD1. Germline-derived CDR1 and CDR2 are MNHNY and SVGAGI (reference sequence). The CDR3 is 14 residues long. The CDR3 spells CASSYSEGAYGYTF.

This clonotype is identified as medium-sized from frequency. The chain carries TRBV19 and TRBJ1-5. The germline V gene encodes CDR1 LNHDA and CDR2 SQIVND (reference sequence). The CDR3 is 13 amino acids. The CDR3 protein is CASQHLGNQPQHF.

V and J are TRBV5-1 and TRBJ2-3; lacking DNA, the TRBD1 call made by TCRdb goes unchecked. The CDR3 is 13 residues long. CDR1 and CDR2 from the germline V gene are SGHRS and YFSETQ. The CDR3 sequence is CASRRTATDTQYF.

This sequence joins TRBV13 and TRBJ2-5. The CDR3 sequence is 16 residues long. Germline V gene lookup returns CDR1 PRHDT and CDR2 FYEKMQ (reference sequence). This chain's CDR3 is CASSFGGNSFQETQYF.

The chain joins TRBV7-9 to TRBJ1-6. This CDR3 has 12 residues. Germline V gives CDR1 SEHNR, CDR2 FQNEAQ (reference sequence). CDR3 residues: CASSGNDSPLHF.

Considering frequency, this clonotype is large. The V and J genes are TRBV7-9 and TRBJ1-1. This CDR3 region has 11 residues. Germline-derived CDR1 and CDR2 are SEHNR and FQNEAQ (reference sequence). The CDR3 loop is CASSLPRVAFF.

According to its frequency, this clonotype is medium-sized. The chain combines TRBV20-1 with TRBJ1-3; TCRdb designates TRBD1, a call that cannot be tested without DNA. CDR1 and CDR2 from the germline V gene are DFQATT and SNEGSKA (reference sequence). The CDR3 runs to 16 residues. CDR3 in amino acids: CSARPLNRGEGNTIYF.

CDR3 sequence reads: CASSATGEIETQYF. The chain joins TRBV9 to TRBJ2-5; TCRdb names TRBD1, which stays unverified in the absence of DNA. Per the germline V gene, CDR1 is SGDLS and CDR2 is YYNGEE. The CDR3 is 14 residues long.

The V and J genes are TRBV5-4 and TRBJ2-7; TCRdb outputs TRBD2, but without DNA this stays unchecked. The CDR3 runs 15 residues. Per the germline V gene, CDR1 is SGHNT and CDR2 is YYREEE (reference sequence). The CDR3 reads CASSLPLAGAVEQYF. Supplemented by reference TRBV5-4 and TRBJ2-7, the full variable domain reads ETGVTQSPTHLIKTRGQQVTLRCSSQSGHNTVSWYQQALGQGPQFIFQYYREEENGRGNFPPRFSGLQFPNYSSELNVNALELDDSALYLCASSLPLAGAVEQYFGPGTRLTVT.

Judged by frequency, this clonotype is medium-sized (0.01 to 0.1%). The chain joins TRBV20-1 to TRBJ2-1; there is no DNA to check the TCRdb D call of TRBD2. There are 19 residues in the CDR3. CDR1 is DFQATT and CDR2 is SNEGSKA in the germline V gene (reference sequence). CDR3 amino acids: CSARDTLTGRGWWDNEQFF.

V and J are TRBV15 and TRBJ1-1; TCRdb reports TRBD1, a call that lacks DNA to check it against. CDR1 is LNHNV, CDR2 YYDKDF, per germline (reference sequence). This CDR3 comprises 13 residues. CDR3 in amino acids: CATSRGDGTGWFF.

Judged by frequency, this clonotype is medium-sized. This chain joins TRBV6-6 and TRBJ2-7. CDR3 length: 13 residues. CDR1 is MNHNY, CDR2 SVGAGI, per germline (reference sequence). The CDR3: CASSYVSGYEQYF.

The chain carries TRBV4-3 and TRBJ1-4. The CDR3 loop spans 20 amino acids. The germline V gene has CDR1 LGHNA and CDR2 YSLEER. CDR3 protein: CASSRFSMVGRVGPNEKLFF.

This clonotype shows up as medium-sized by frequency. The CDR3 loop is CASSSSSGGVSNQPQHF. This chain uses TRBV28 with TRBJ1-5. Germline CDR1 MDHEN, CDR2 SYDVKM. This CDR3 has 17 amino acids.